This TCR beta chain appears in the sequencing data of a study of blood T cells in healthy people across ages (dated by TCRdb to the mid-2010s). About the investigation overall: In model experiments, roughly one uniquely barcoded TCR beta cDNA molecule per two T cells was captured by template switching. To track age-related changes in TCR beta repertoire diversity, the study relied on deep sequencing normalized with unique cDNA molecular identifiers. To avoid experimental bias, donors of different ages were randomly spread across the sequencing lanes. The donors were divided into four age groups: young (average about 15 years), middle-aged (roughly 40), aged (approximately 59) and long-lived (82). For two donors (one aged 18 to 29 and one aged 80 or older), the study analyzed two additional independent replicas of 1 million unique cDNA reads from the same blood draw. What the work shows at the level of the full study, not this receptor alone: A strong correlation was found between observed TCR beta diversity and the percentage of naive T cells measured by flow cytometry. Conclusive comparison of naive and antigen-experienced compartments was prevented by the profiling of bulk unsorted PBMCs. The long-lived group showed more naive CD4+ T cells, fewer expanded clones and increased TCR diversity than the aged group, suggesting age selection. Donor CMV infection status was unknown, potentially confounding age-related changes in expanded clonotypes. Observed TCR beta diversity per million T cells fell roughly linearly with age, and a significant reduction was already apparent by age around 40. Estimates of total diversity based on one million sequenced T cells were regarded as lower bounds and as underestimates.

Donors were a few dozen systemically healthy Caucasian individuals from Russia aged roughly 6 to 90 years. Each donor gave around 9.5 milliliters of peripheral blood, collected into EDTA-treated Vacutainer tubes. PBMCs were isolated by Ficoll-Paque density-gradient centrifugation, with at least 7 million obtained per sample. Trizol reagent was used to extract total RNA from the PBMCs, yielding at least 6 micrograms per sample. The percentages of naive CD45RAhigh/CD27high T cells were determined by flow cytometry on a PBMC aliquot from every donor. V sheds 3 bases and J sheds 5 bases, leaving 11 bases between their ends. The germline V gene (reference sequence) specifies MNHEY as CDR1 and SMNVEV as CDR2. The CDR3 runs 13 amino acids, cysteine and phenylalanine included. Only the CDR3 DNA is retained, 39 bases long and in frame from the first base. This clonotype was counted only a few times. The clone's antigen remains unknown. Qualities for individual bases were not recorded, and no much larger clone is one base off.

Library prep was done by 5' RACE. The data were produced on an Illumina HiSeq 2500. A second PCR of roughly 6 to 11 cycles was run with a J-beta primer mix and a sample-barcoded 5' primer. Each TCR beta cDNA molecule received a unique molecular identifier from a template-switch 5' adaptor carrying 12 random nucleotides. Each sample yielded at least 2.5 million CDR3-containing paired-end reads. The Mint cDNA synthesis kit, primed by a TRBC-specific oligonucleotide, was used to synthesize first-strand cDNA from all RNA. Following uracil-DNA glycosylase treatment, a first 18-cycle PCR with universal primers M1SS and BC2_uni_R was performed on all cDNA. On the authors' methods: Normalization of each sample was performed by random selection of 1 million high-quality reads, each carrying a distinct molecular identifier. Instead of being binned into consensus sequences, reads that shared molecular identifiers were thrown out. MiTCR, run with a Q25 quality threshold and the strictest error-elimination algorithm, handled CDR3 identification, clonotype clustering and error correction. Lower-bound total TCR beta diversity was estimated with a nonparametric unseen species model using Euler transformation. The public reads were reanalyzed by TCRdb: fastp trimming at Q25, MiXCR alignment, in-frame beta chains only. Every CDR3 protein is listed once, alongside the most common genes and DNA of its rows. The V and J calls were determined by TCRdb, not by the authors. The sample table records more than 1.4 million distinct CDR3 sequences; 40% to 50% of these occur just once. Roughly 8.2% of the sample is held by the ten biggest clonotypes.

The TCR was taken from a young woman in good health. The sample consisted of blood. The rearranged chain carries TRBV27 and TRBJ2-7; the D gene is possibly TRBD2, with 5 bases matching. The nucleotide sequence is TGTGCCAGCAGTTTCACTGGGGAGCACGAGCAGTACTTC. This sequence encodes CASSFTGEHEQYF.